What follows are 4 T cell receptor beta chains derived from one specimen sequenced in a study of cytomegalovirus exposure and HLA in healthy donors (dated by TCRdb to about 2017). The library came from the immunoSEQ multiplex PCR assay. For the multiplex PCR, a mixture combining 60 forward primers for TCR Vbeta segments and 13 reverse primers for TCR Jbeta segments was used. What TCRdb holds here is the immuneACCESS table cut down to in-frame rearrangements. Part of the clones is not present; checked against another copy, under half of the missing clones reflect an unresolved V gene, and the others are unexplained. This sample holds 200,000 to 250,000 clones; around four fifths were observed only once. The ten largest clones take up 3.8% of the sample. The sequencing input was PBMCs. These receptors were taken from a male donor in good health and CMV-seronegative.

The CDR3 loop is CASSHGQGIHEQYF. The CDR3 DNA reads as TGTGCCAGTAGTCATGGGCAGGGCATCCACGAGCAGTACTTC. V is TRBV19 and J is TRBJ2-7; TRBD1 is a possible D gene (5 bases). The length of the CDR3 is 14 residues. Germline V lookup: CDR1 LNHDA, CDR2 SQIVND (reference sequence). Trimming took 5 bases from V and 5 from J, leaving 16 bases between them.

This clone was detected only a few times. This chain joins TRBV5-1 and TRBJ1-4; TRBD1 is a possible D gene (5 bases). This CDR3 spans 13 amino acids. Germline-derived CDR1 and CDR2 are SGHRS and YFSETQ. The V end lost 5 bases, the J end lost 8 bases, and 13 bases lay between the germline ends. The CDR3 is CASSFTGGEKLFF. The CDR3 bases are TGCGCCAGCAGTTTTACAGGAGGGGAAAAACTGTTTTTT. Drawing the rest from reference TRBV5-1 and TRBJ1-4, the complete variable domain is KAGVTQTPRYLIKTRGQQVTLSCSPISGHRSVSWYQQTPGQGLQFLFEYFSETQRNKGNFPGRFSGRQFSNSRSEMNVSTLELGDSALYLCASSFTGGEKLFFGSGTQLSVL.

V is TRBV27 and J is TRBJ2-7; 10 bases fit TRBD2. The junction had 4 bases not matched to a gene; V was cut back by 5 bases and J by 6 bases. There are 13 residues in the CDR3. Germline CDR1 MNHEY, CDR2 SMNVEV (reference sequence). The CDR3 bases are TGTGCCAGCAGTCCAAGGACTAGCGGCGAGCAGTACTTC. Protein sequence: CASSPRTSGEQYF.

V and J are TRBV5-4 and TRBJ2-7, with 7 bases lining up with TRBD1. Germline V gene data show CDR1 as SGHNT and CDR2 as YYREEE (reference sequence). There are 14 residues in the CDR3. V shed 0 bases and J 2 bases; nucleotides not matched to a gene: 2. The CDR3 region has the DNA TGTGCCAGCAGCTTGGTTCAGGGGGCCTACGAGCAGTACTTC. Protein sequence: CASSLVQGAYEQYF.